This T cell receptor (beta chain) was retrieved from a study of early T cells in non-severe SARS-CoV-2 infection. Individually, cDNA molecules had unique molecular identifiers attached to them. TCRdb independently ran MiXCR on the 5' RACE reads; one entry per CDR3 protein. The repertoire consists of 60,000 to 70,000 distinct CDR3 sequences, with around 8.7% occurring once and the leading ten covering roughly 3%. With V trimmed by 1 base and J by 4 bases, 8 bases remained unmatched. The germline gives CDR1 GTSNPN, CDR2 SVGIG (reference sequence). The CDR3 is made up of 15 amino acids. This clonotype appeared once.

The sequenced material came from whole blood. The TCR comes from an adult who was a healthcare worker with PCR-confirmed SARS-CoV-2 infection or an uninfected control (not recorded which). The gene calls are TRBV30 and TRBJ2-3; 7 bases agree with TRBD2. CDR3 coding DNA: TGTGCCTGGAGTGCTCCCCCCCGGGGGGCAGATACGCAGTATTTT. Its translation is CAWSAPPRGADTQYF.